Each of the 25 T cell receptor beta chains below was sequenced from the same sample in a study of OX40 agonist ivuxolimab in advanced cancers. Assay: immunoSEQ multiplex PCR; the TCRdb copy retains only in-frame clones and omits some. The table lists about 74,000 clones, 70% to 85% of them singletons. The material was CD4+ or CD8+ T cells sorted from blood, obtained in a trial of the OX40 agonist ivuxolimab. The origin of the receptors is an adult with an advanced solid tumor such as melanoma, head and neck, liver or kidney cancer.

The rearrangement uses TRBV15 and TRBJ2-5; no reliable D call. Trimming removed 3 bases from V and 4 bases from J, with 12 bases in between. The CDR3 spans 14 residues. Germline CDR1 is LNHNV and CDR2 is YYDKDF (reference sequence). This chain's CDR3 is CATSRERRLETQYF. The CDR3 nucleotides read TGTGCCACCAGCAGGGAGCGCCGCTTAGAGACCCAGTACTTC.

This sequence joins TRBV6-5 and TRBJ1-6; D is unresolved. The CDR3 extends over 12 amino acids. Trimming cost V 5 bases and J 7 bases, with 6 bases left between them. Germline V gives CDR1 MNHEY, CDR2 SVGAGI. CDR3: CASSRRNSPLHF. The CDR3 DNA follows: TGTGCCAGCAGTCGGCGAAATTCACCCCTCCACTTT.

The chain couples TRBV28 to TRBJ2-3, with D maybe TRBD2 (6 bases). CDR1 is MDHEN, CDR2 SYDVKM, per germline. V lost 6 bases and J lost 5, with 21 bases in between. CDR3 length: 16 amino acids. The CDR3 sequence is CASRRDLKRTIDTQYF. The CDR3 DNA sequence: TGTGCCAGCAGGCGGGACTTAAAGAGGACAATAGATACGCAGTATTTT.

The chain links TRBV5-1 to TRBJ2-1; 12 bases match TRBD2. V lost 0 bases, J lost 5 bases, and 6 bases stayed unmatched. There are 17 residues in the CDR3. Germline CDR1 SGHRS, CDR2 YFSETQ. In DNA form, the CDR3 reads TGCGCCAGCAGCTTGGCCATGAGACTAGCGGGAGACAATGAGCAGTTCTTC. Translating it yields CASSLAMRLAGDNEQFF.

The CDR3 sequence: CASGLAGPRDTQYF. In DNA, the CDR3 is TGTGCCAGTGGACTAGCGGGACCGCGCGATACGCAGTATTTT. V and J are TRBV2 and TRBJ2-3, with TRBD2 matching 12 bases. The germline V gene encodes CDR1 SNHLY and CDR2 FYNNEI. The V gene end was trimmed by 9 bases and the J gene end by 6 bases; junction bases not matched to a gene: 7. The CDR3 has 14 amino acids.

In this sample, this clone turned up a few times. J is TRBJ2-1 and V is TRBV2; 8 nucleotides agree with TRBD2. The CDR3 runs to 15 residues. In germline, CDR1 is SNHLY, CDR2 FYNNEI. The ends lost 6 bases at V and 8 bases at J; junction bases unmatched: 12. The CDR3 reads CASRRGLDIMDEQFF. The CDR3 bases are TGTGCCAGCAGGAGGGGACTAGACATAATGGATGAGCAGTTCTTC.

In nucleotides, the CDR3 is TGTGCCAGCAGCTCATCCGGACTAGCGGGAGGTCGGGCCTCCTACAATGAGCAGTTCTTC. It specifies CASSSSGLAGGRASYNEQFF. The chain recombines TRBV27 with TRBJ2-1; 14 bases match TRBD2. Germline trimming cut 6 bases from V and 0 bases from J; bases unmatched to any gene: 13. Germline V gene lookup returns CDR1 MNHEY and CDR2 SMNVEV (reference sequence). This CDR3 region has 20 residues.

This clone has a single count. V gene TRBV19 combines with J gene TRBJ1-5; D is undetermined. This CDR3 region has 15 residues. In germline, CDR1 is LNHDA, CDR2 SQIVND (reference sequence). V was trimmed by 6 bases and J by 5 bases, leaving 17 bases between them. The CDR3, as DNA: TGTGCCAGTAGAGAGGGCAGCTCTACGTATCAGCCCCAGCATTTT. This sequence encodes CASREGSSTYQPQHF. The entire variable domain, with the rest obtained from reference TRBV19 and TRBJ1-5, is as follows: DGGITQSPKYLFRKEGQNVTLSCEQNLNHDAMYWYRQDPGQGLRLIYYSQIVNDFQKGDIAEGYSVSREKKESFPLTVTSAQKNPTAFYLCASREGSSTYQPQHFGDGTRLSIL.

CDR3 amino acids: CASSEGWTEAFF. The CDR3 nucleotides are TGTGCCAGCAGTGAAGGGTGGACTGAAGCTTTCTTT. The chain carries TRBV6-1 and TRBJ1-1; D gene ambiguous. Germline loops: CDR1 MNHNS, CDR2 SASEGT. Trimming removed 1 base at V and 5 bases at J, with 5 bases between. The CDR3 has 12 residues.

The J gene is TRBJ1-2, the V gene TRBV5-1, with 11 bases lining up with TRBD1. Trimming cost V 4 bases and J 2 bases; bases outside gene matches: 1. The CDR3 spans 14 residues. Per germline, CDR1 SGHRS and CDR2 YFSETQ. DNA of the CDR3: TGCGCCAGCAGCCGGGACAGGGGGAACTATGGCTACACCTTC. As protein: CASSRDRGNYGYTF.

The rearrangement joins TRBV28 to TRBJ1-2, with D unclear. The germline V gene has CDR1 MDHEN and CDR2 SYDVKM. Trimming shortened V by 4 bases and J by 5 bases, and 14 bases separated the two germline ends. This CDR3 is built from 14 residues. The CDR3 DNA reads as TGTGCCAGCAGTTCTCTGAGTTCAACTTATGGCTACACCTTC. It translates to CASSSLSSTYGYTF.

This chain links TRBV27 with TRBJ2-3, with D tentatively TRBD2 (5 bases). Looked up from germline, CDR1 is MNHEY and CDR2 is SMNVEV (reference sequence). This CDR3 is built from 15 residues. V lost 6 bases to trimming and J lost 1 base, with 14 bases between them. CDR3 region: CASSLWERGTDTQYF. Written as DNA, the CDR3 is TGTGCCAGCAGCCTCTGGGAGCGCGGCACAGATACGCAGTATTTT.

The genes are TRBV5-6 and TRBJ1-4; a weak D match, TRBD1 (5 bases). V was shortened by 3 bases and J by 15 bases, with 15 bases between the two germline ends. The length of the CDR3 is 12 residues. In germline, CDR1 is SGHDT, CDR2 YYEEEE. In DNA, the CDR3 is TGTGCCAGCAGCTCCGCGGGAGGGGTAATGTTTTTT. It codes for CASSSAGGVMFF.

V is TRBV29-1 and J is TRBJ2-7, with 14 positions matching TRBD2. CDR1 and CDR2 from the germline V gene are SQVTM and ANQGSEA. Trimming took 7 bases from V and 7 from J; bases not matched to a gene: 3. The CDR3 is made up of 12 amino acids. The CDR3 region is CSAGLAGVEQYF. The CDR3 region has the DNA TGCAGCGCGGGACTAGCGGGAGTAGAGCAGTACTTC.

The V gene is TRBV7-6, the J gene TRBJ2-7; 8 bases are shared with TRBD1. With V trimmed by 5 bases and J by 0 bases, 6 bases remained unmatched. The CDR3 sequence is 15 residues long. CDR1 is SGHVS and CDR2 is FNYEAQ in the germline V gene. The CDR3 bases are TGTGCCAGCAGCCCTGGGACAGGCAACTCCTACGAGCAGTACTTC. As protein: CASSPGTGNSYEQYF.

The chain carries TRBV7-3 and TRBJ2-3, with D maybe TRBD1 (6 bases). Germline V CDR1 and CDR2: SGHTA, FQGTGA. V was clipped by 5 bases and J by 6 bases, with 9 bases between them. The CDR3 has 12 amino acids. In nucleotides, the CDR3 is TGTGCCAGCAGCCGCACAGGGGATACGCAGTATTTT. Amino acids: CASSRTGDTQYF. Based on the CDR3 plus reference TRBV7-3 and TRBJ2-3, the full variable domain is GAGVSQTPSNKVTEKGKYVELRCDPISGHTALYWYRQSLGQGPEFLIYFQGTGAADDSGLPNDRFFAVRPEGSVSTLKIQRTERGDSAVYLCASSRTGDTQYFGPGTRLTVL.

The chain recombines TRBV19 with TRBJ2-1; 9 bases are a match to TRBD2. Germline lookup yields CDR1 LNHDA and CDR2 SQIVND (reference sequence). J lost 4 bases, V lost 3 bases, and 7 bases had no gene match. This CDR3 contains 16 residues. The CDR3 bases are TGTGCCAGTAGTATTAGGCCTAGCGGGGATTACAATGAGCAGTTCTTC. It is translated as CASSIRPSGDYNEQFF.

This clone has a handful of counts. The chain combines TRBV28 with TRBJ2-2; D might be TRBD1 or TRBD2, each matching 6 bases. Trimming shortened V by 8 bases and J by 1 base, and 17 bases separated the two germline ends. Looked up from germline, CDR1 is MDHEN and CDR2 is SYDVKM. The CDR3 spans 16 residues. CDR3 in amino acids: CASVPGGEENTGELFF. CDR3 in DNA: TGTGCCAGCGTCCCCGGGGGCGAGGAGAACACCGGGGAGCTGTTTTTT.

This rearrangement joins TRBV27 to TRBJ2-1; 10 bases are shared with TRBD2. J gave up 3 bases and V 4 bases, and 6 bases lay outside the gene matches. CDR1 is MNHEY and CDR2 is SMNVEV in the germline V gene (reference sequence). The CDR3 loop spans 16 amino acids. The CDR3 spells CASSSIAGGYYNEQFF. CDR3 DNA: TGTGCCAGCAGTTCTATAGCGGGAGGATACTACAATGAGCAGTTCTTC.

CDR3 protein: CASSPRGQGNIQYF. In nucleotides, the CDR3 is TGTGCCAGCAGTCCACGGGGACAGGGCAACATTCAGTACTTC. The V call is TRBV27, the J call TRBJ2-4; 9 positions match TRBD1. Germline CDR1 is MNHEY and CDR2 is SMNVEV (reference sequence). Trimming removed 5 bases from V and 7 bases from J; junction bases left unmatched: 6. The CDR3 sequence is 14 residues long.

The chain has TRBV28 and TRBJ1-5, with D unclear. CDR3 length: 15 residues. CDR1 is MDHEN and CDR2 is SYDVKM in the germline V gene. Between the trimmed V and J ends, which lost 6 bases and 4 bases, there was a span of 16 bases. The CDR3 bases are TGTGCCAGCAGCCGGGTGCGGGGAGGGAATCAGCCCCAGCATTTT. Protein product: CASSRVRGGNQPQHF.

CDR3 loop: CASSPRDRRATNEKLFF. DNA for the CDR3: TGTGCCAGCAGCCCGAGGGACAGGAGGGCAACTAATGAAAAACTGTTTTTT. The J gene is TRBJ1-4, the V gene TRBV11-2; TRBD1 agrees at 8 bases. The CDR3 is 17 amino acids. The germline CDR1 and CDR2 sequences are SGHAT and FQNNGV. V was pared by 5 bases and J by 0 bases, with 8 bases of the junction left unmatched. Based on the CDR3 plus reference TRBV11-2 and TRBJ1-4, the full variable domain is EAGVAQSPRYKIIEKRQSVAFWCNPISGHATLYWYQQILGQGPKLLIQFQNNGVVDDSQLPKDRFSAERLKGVDSTLKIQPAKLEDSAVYLCASSPRDRRATNEKLFFGSGTQLSVL.

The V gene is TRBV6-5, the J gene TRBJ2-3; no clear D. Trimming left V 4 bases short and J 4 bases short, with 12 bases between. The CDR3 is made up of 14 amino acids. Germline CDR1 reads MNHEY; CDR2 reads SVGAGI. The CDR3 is CASSSSGSADTQYF. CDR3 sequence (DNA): TGTGCCAGCAGTTCCTCGGGTTCGGCAGATACGCAGTATTTT.

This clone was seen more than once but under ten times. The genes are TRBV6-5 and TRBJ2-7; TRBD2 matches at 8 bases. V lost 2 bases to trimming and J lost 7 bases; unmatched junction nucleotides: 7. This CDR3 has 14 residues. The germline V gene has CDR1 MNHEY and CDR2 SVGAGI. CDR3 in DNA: TGTGCCAGCAGTTACCGGCGGGGGGTCGTGGAGCAGTACTTC. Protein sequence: CASSYRRGVVEQYF.

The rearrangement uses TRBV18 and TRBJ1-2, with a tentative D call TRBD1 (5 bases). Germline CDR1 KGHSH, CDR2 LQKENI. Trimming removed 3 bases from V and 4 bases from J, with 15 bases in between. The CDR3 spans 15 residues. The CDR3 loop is CASSPDGGSVYGYTF. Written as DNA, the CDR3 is TGTGCCAGCTCACCGGATGGGGGATCCGTCTATGGCTACACCTTC.